Listed here are 20 T cell receptor beta chains from one sample, sequenced in a study of T cell responses to AZD1222 COVID-19 vaccine. Produced via immunoSEQ multiplex PCR; TCRdb's table is partial and in-frame only. In the table there are 150,000 to 200,000 clones, 80% to 95% of which are singletons. The specimen comprised peripheral blood, sampled on day 0 of AZD1222 vaccination. The receptors stem from an adult in good health.

This sequence joins TRBV4-2 and TRBJ1-5; D gene unclear. The CDR3 consists of 15 residues. Germline CDR1 LGHNA, CDR2 YNFKEQ. Trimming took off 0 bases at V and 7 bases at J, with 13 bases between the two ends. For the CDR3, the DNA is TGTGCCAGCAGCCAAGATTCAGCCAAGAGACAGCCCCAGCATTTT. It specifies CASSQDSAKRQPQHF.

The chain combines TRBV18 with TRBJ1-6, with D perhaps matching TRBD1 (5 bases). Trimming removed 4 bases at V and 6 bases at J, with 10 bases between. Germline CDR1 reads KGHSH; CDR2 reads LQKENI. The length of the CDR3 is 14 residues. The CDR3 bases are TGTGCCAGCTCACGGGGACCGCCTAATTCACCCCTCCACTTT. Its protein product is CASSRGPPNSPLHF.

The chain recombines TRBV6-5 with TRBJ2-7; 7 bases are a match to TRBD1. The V gene's germline CDR1 is MNHEY and CDR2 SVGAGI. This CDR3 has 14 amino acids. Germline trimming cut 6 bases from V and 3 bases from J; bases unmatched to any gene: 8. The CDR3 is CASRPGQRVYEQYF. The DNA of the CDR3 is TGTGCCAGCAGGCCGGGACAGAGGGTCTACGAGCAGTACTTC.

This chain connects TRBV29-1 to TRBJ2-3; D is undetermined. The CDR3 runs to 13 residues. The ends were cut back, 7 bases at V and 2 bases at J, with 13 bases in the middle. Per the germline V gene, CDR1 is SQVTM and CDR2 is ANQGSEA. CDR3 DNA: TGCAGCGCCGCCCGCCAGAACACAGATACGCAGTATTTT. Translation: CSAARQNTDTQYF.

J is TRBJ1-1 and V is TRBV6-6, with D uncertain. Germline V gives CDR1 MNHNY, CDR2 SVGAGI (reference sequence). Trimming left V 6 bases short and J 5 bases short, with 10 bases between. The CDR3 is 12 amino acids. CDR3 sequence reads: CASRSPQTEAFF. The CDR3, as DNA: TGTGCCAGCAGATCCCCCCAGACTGAAGCTTTCTTT.

This chain connects TRBV18 to TRBJ2-7; TRBD1 matches 8 bases. The CDR3 is 16 amino acids. V trimming: 3 bases; J trimming: 1 base; junction bases outside the gene matches: 8. Germline V lookup: CDR1 KGHSH, CDR2 LQKENI. CDR3 residues: CASSPQGQDASYEQYF. In nucleotides, the CDR3 is TGTGCCAGCTCACCCCAGGGACAGGACGCTTCCTACGAGCAGTACTTC.

The chain couples TRBV29-1 to TRBJ2-2; D is ambiguous. The germline V gene has CDR1 SQVTM and CDR2 ANQGSEA. V was clipped by 4 bases and J by 0 bases, with 6 bases between them. The CDR3 sequence is 13 residues long. CDR3 in amino acids: CSVVRTNTGELFF. CDR3 sequence (DNA): TGCAGCGTTGTTAGGACGAACACCGGGGAGCTGTTTTTT.

The rearrangement links TRBV9 to TRBJ2-5, with 8 nucleotides matching TRBD2. Per germline, CDR1 SGDLS and CDR2 YYNGEE. The V segment lost 4 bases and the J segment 4 bases; nucleotides outside the gene matches: 6. The CDR3 has 14 residues. The CDR3 region has the DNA TGTGCCAGCAGCTCCCCCGGGGGGGGAGAGACCCAGTACTTC. Its protein product is CASSSPGGGETQYF.

The rearrangement links TRBV11-1 to TRBJ2-1; 7 bases are a match to TRBD2. The germline V gene encodes CDR1 SGHAT and CDR2 FQDESV (reference sequence). After removal of 3 bases from V and 3 bases from J, the junction contained 5 bases not matched to a gene. This CDR3 has 15 amino acids. CDR3 nucleotide sequence: TGTGCCAGCAGCTTCCCTTCGGGAGGCTACAATGAGCAGTTCTTC. This encodes CASSFPSGGYNEQFF. The complete variable domain, with remaining parts taken from reference TRBV11-1 and TRBJ2-1, reads EAEVAQSPRYKITEKSQAVAFWCDPISGHATLYWYRQILGQGPELLVQFQDESVVDDSQLPKDRFSAERLKGVDSTLKIQPAELGDSAMYLCASSFPSGGYNEQFFGPGTRLTVL.

The CDR3 protein is CASSTGLNTEAFF. For the CDR3, the DNA is TGTGCCAGCAGTACAGGGTTGAACACTGAAGCTTTCTTT. The chain links TRBV6-5 to TRBJ1-1, with D possibly being TRBD1 (6 bases). V gave up 5 bases and J gave up 0 bases, with 7 bases separating them. The CDR3 consists of 13 residues. Germline V gives CDR1 MNHEY, CDR2 SVGAGI.

The chain employs TRBV11-1 and TRBJ2-7; TRBD2 matches 12 bases. After removal of 2 bases from V and 5 bases from J, the junction contained 1 base not matched to a gene. Germline CDR1 reads SGHAT; CDR2 reads FQDESV (reference sequence). CDR3 length: 14 residues. Here the CDR3 DNA reads TGTGCCAGCAGCTTACTAGCGGGAGGGCACGAGCAGTACTTC. This translates into CASSLLAGGHEQYF.

V is TRBV7-9 and J is TRBJ1-1, with a tentative D call TRBD1 (6 bases). Germline V gene sequence: CDR1 SEHNR, CDR2 FQNEAQ (reference sequence). V was shortened by 2 bases and J by 1 base, with 17 bases between the two germline ends. The CDR3 loop spans 17 amino acids. The CDR3 spells CASSLIPITGPNTEAFF. In nucleotides, the CDR3 is TGTGCCAGCAGCTTAATCCCCATTACAGGGCCGAACACTGAAGCTTTCTTT. Complete variable domain (other parts from reference TRBV7-9 and TRBJ1-1): DTGVSQNPRHKITKRGQNVTFRCDPISEHNRLYWYRQTLGQGPEFLTYFQNEAQLEKSRLLSDRFSAERPKGSFSTLEIQRTEQGDSAMYLCASSLIPITGPNTEAFFGQGTRLTVV.

The chain employs TRBV2 and TRBJ2-3, with 11 nucleotides matching TRBD2. CDR3 size: 14 residues. Germline V CDR1 and CDR2: SNHLY, FYNNEI. Trimming took 5 bases from V and 3 from J; bases not matched to a gene: 1. Here the CDR3 DNA reads TGTGCCAGCAGTTTAGCGGGAGGGACAGATACGCAGTATTTT. Amino acids: CASSLAGGTDTQYF.

The CDR3 nucleotides are TGTGCCAGCAGCCAGGGGGCCGGTGTTCAGCCCCAGCATTTT. It yields the protein CASSQGAGVQPQHF. The chain uses TRBV4-2 and TRBJ1-5, with a weak D call TRBD1 (6 bases). The V gene lost 3 bases and the J gene lost 6 bases, with 12 bases spanning the gap. Germline V lookup: CDR1 LGHNA, CDR2 YNFKEQ. The CDR3 extends over 14 amino acids.

This chain connects TRBV5-3 to TRBJ1-6, with TRBD1 as a possible D gene (5 bases). TRBV5-3 is noted as an ORF with a role that remains uncertain. V lost 5 bases and J lost 11, with 23 bases in between. This CDR3 has 16 amino acids. CDR3 in amino acids: CARSCGKDRKGAPLHF. As DNA, the CDR3 is TGTGCCAGAAGTTGTGGAAAGGACCGGAAAGGGGCACCCCTCCACTTT.

This chain joins TRBV6-5 and TRBJ2-1; TRBD2 matches at 13 bases. From germline, CDR1 is MNHEY and CDR2 SVGAGI. This CDR3 is 14 amino acids long. The V gene end was trimmed by 6 bases and the J gene end by 9 bases; junction bases not matched to a gene: 5. This chain's CDR3 is CASRLAGGPSEQFF. In DNA, the CDR3 is TGTGCCAGCAGACTAGCGGGGGGGCCCAGTGAGCAGTTCTTC.

This clone was observed once. The V and J genes are TRBV6-1 and TRBJ2-7; TRBD1 agrees at 8 bases. V gave up 0 bases and J gave up 5 bases; unmatched junction bases: 6. CDR1 is MNHNS, CDR2 SASEGT, per germline. CDR3 length: 15 amino acids. CDR3 in DNA: TGTGCCAGCAGTGAAGCCGGGGACAGGTGGGACGAGCAGTACTTC. It yields the protein CASSEAGDRWDEQYF.

The chain has TRBV6-2 or TRBV6-3 and TRBJ2-1; D is unresolved. V was pared by 1 base and J by 11 bases, with 9 bases between. CDR1 MNHEY and CDR2 SVGEGT come from the germline V gene. The CDR3 is 12 residues long. CDR3 nucleotides: TGTGCCAGCAGTTACTTGGCTAACCAGCAGTTCTTC. It yields the protein CASSYLANQQFF.

The rearrangement joins TRBV5-5 to TRBJ1-4; 7 nucleotides line up with TRBD1. The CDR3 sequence is 15 residues long. Trimming at V came to 2 bases and at J to 0 bases, leaving 1 base not matched to a gene. Germline V gene sequence: CDR1 SGHKS, CDR2 YYEKEE (reference sequence). CDR3 region: CASSFQGATNEKLFF. The CDR3 bases are TGTGCCAGCAGCTTCCAGGGGGCAACTAATGAAAAACTGTTTTTT.

This clone was observed once. This CDR3 is CSASRAVSGNTIYF. The DNA for the CDR3 is TGCAGTGCTAGTCGGGCAGTGAGTGGAAACACCATATATTTT. The chain has TRBV20-1 and TRBJ1-3; D ambiguous. The ends were cut back, 3 bases at V and 3 bases at J, with 12 bases in the middle. This CDR3 is built from 14 residues. Germline assignment: CDR1 DFQATT and CDR2 SNEGSKA (reference sequence).